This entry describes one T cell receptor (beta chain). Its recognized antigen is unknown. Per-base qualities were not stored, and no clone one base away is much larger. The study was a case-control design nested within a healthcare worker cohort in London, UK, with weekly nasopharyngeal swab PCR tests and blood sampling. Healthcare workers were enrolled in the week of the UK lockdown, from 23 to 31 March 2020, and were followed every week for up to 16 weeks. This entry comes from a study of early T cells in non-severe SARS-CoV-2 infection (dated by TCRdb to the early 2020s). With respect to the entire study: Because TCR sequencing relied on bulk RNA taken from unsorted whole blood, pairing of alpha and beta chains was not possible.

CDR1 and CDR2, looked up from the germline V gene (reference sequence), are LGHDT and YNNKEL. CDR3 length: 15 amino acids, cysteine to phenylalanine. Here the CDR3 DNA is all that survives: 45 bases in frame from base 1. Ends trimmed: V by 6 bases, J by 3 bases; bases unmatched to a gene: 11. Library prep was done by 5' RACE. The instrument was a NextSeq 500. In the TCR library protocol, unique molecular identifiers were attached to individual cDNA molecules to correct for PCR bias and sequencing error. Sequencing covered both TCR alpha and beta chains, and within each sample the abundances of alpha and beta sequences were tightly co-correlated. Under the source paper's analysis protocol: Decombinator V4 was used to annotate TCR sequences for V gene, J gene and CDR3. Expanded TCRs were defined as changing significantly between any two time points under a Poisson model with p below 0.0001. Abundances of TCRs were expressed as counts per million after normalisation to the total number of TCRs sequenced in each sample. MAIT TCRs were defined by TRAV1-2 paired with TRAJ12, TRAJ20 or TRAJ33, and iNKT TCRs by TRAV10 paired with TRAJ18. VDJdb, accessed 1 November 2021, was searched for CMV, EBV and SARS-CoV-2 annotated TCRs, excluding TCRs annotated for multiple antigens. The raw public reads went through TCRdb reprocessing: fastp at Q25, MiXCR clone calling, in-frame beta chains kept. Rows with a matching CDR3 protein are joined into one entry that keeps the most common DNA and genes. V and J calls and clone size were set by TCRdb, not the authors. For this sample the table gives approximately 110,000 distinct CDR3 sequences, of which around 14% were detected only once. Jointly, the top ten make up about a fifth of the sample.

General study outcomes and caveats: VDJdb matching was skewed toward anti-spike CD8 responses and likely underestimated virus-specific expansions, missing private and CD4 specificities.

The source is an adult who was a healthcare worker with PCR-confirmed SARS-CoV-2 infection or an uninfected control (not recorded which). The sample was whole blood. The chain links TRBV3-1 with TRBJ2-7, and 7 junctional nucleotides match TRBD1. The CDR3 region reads CASRKTGQGVYEQYF. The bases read TGTGCCAGCAGGAAAACTGGTCAGGGGGTCTACGAGCAGTACTTC.